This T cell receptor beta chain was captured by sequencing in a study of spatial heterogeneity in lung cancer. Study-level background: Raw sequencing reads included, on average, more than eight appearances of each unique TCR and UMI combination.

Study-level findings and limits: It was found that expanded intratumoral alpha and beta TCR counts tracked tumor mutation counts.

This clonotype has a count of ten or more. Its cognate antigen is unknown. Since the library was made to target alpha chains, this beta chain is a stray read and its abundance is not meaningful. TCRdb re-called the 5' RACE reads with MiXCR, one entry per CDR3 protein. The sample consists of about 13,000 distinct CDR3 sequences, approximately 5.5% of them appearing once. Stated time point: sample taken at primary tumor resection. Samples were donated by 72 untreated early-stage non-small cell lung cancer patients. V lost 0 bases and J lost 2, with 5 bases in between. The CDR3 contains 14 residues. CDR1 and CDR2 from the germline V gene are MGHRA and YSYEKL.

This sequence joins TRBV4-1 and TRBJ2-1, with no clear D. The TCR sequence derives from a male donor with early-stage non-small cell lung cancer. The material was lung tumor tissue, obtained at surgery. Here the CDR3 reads CASSQDATYNEQFF. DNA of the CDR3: TGCGCCAGCAGCCAAGATGCCACCTACAATGAGCAGTTCTTC.